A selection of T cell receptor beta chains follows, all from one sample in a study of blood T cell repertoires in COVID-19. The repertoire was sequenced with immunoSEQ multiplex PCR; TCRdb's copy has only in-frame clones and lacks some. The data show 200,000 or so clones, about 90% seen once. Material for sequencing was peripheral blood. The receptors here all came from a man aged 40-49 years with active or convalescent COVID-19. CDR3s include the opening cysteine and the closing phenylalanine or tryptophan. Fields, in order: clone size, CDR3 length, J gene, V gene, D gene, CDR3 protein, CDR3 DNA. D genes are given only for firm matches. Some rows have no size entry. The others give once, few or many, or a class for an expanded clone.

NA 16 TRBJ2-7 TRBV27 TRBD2 CASSVTSGGGSYEQYF TGTGCCAGCAGTGTAACTAGCGGGGGGGGTTCTTACGAGCAGTACTTC
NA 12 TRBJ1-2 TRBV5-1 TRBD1 CASKGQGYGYTF TGCGCCAGTAAGGGACAGGGCTATGGCTACACCTTC
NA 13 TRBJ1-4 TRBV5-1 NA CASSLEGAEKLFF TGCGCCAGCAGCTTGGAGGGAGCTGAAAAACTGTTTTTT
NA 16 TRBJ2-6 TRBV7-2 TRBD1 CASSSTQGAGANVLTF TGTGCCAGCAGCTCCACCCAGGGGGCTGGGGCCAACGTCCTGACTTTC
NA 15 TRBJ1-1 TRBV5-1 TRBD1 CASRRGGDRETEAFF TGCGCCAGCAGGCGAGGAGGGGACAGGGAGACTGAAGCTTTCTTT
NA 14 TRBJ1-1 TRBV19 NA CASSFGTTNTEAFF TGTGCCAGTAGTTTCGGGACAACGAACACTGAAGCTTTCTTT
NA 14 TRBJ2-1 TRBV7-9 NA CASSFSTVYNEQFF TGTGCCAGCAGCTTCTCGACAGTCTACAATGAGCAGTTCTTC
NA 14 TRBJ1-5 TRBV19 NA CASSDQGLGQPQHF TGTGCCAGTAGTGATCAGGGCCTCGGTCAGCCCCAGCATTTT
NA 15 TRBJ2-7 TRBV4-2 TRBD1 CASSQDRTGVYEQYF TGTGCCAGCAGCCAAGACCGGACAGGGGTCTATGAGCAGTACTTC
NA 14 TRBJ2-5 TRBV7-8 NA CASSEQPGQETQYF TGTGCCAGCAGTGAACAGCCTGGGCAAGAGACCCAGTACTTC
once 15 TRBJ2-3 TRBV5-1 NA CASRLDGASTDTQYF TGCGCCAGCAGGTTGGACGGTGCTAGCACAGATACGCAGTATTTT
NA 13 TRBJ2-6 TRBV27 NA CASSFYGANVLTF TGTGCCAGCAGTTTCTATGGGGCCAACGTCCTGACTTTC
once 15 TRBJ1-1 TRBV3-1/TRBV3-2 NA CASSRAGDLGTEAFF TGTGCCAGCAGCCGGGCCGGGGATCTCGGCACTGAAGCTTTCTTT
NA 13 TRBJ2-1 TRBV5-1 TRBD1 CASSLTGGYEQFF TGCGCCAGCAGCCTGACAGGGGGGTATGAGCAGTTCTTC
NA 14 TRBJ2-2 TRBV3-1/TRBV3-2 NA CASSQVSGAGELFF TGTGCCAGCAGCCAAGTATCGGGGGCCGGGGAGCTGTTTTTT
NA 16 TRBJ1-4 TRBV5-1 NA CASSLVAPSVSEKLFF TGCGCCAGCAGCTTGGTGGCCCCTAGTGTGAGTGAAAAACTGTTTTTT
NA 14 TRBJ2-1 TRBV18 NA CASSPRTNYNEQFF TGTGCCAGCTCACCGCGGACAAACTACAATGAGCAGTTCTTC
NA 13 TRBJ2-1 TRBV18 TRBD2 CASSPPGGNEQFF TGTGCCAGCTCACCACCGGGGGGGAATGAGCAGTTCTTC
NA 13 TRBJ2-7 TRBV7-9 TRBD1 CASRPGQENEQYF TGTGCCAGCAGACCGGGACAGGAAAACGAGCAGTACTTC
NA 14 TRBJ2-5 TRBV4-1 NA CASSQEYSQETQYF TGCGCCAGCAGCCAAGAGTATAGTCAAGAGACCCAGTACTTC
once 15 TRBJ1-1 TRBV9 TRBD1 CASGQITGVWTEAFF TGTGCCAGCGGACAGATTACAGGGGTATGGACTGAAGCTTTCTTT
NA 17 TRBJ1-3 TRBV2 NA CASLGGADRSSGNTIYF TGTGCCAGCCTGGGGGGGGCCGACCGAAGCTCTGGAAACACCATATATTTT
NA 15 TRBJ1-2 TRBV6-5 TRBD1 CASSQWTGSNYGYTF TGTGCCAGCAGTCAGTGGACAGGGTCTAACTATGGCTACACCTTC
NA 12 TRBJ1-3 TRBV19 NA CASSSRQALLYF TGTGCCAGTAGTTCCAGACAGGCCCTTCTGTATTTT
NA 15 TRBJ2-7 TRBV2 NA CASLDRMGLSYEQYF TGTGCCAGCCTCGACAGAATGGGCCTCTCCTACGAGCAGTACTTC
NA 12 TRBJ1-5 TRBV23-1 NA CASSALAQPQHF TGCGCCAGCAGTGCTTTAGCTCAGCCCCAGCATTTT
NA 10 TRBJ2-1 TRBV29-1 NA CSSKYNEQFF TGCAGCTCTAAATACAATGAGCAGTTCTTC
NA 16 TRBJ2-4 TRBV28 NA CASSLYAVNDKNIQYF TGTGCCAGCAGTTTATACGCGGTAAATGACAAAAACATTCAGTACTTC
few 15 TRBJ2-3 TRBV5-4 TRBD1 CASSLTRGQVDTQYF TGTGCCAGCAGCTTGACCAGGGGGCAGGTAGATACGCAGTATTTT
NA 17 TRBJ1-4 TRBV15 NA CATSRDRKGHINEKLFF TGTGCCACCAGCAGAGATAGGAAGGGGCACATTAATGAAAAACTGTTTTTT
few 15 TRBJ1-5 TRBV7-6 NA CASSLEGTFNQPQHF TGTGCCAGCAGCTTAGAGGGGACTTTCAATCAGCCCCAGCATTTT
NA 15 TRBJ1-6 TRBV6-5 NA CASSYGGTYNSPLHF TGTGCCAGCAGTTACGGGGGGACCTATAATTCACCCCTCCACTTT
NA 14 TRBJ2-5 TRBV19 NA CASAAGTSLGTQYF TGTGCCAGCGCAGCCGGGACTTCGCTGGGGACCCAGTACTTC
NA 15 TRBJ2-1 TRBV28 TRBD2 CASFAYGRAQDEQFF TGTGCCAGCTTTGCATACGGGAGGGCCCAGGATGAGCAGTTCTTC
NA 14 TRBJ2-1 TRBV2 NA CASSLITSYNEQFF TGTGCCAGCAGTCTAATTACCTCCTACAATGAGCAGTTCTTC
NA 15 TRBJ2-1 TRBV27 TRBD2 CASSLLAGGDNEQFF TGTGCCAGCAGTCTACTAGCGGGGGGGGACAATGAGCAGTTCTTC
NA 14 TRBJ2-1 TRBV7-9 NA CASSPPQGYNEQFF TGTGCCAGCAGCCCTCCACAGGGATACAATGAGCAGTTCTTC
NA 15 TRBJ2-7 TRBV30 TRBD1 CAWSVKGQGSYEQYF TGTGCCTGGAGTGTTAAGGGACAGGGGTCCTACGAGCAGTACTTC
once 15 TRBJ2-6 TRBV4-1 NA CASSLQGSGANVLTF TGCGCCAGCAGCCTTCAGGGCTCCGGGGCCAACGTCCTGACTTTC
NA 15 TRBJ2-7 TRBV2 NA CASSEGAGAYYEQYF TGTGCCAGCAGTGAAGGGGCAGGGGCCTACTACGAGCAGTACTTC
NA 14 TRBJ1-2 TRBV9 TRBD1 CASSVARDRVLIAF TGTGCCAGCAGCGTAGCCCGGGACAGGGTCCTTATCGCCTTC
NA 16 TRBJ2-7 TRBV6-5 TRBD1 CASSYSDRGRIYEQYF TGTGCCAGCAGTTACTCCGACAGGGGAAGAATCTACGAGCAGTACTTC
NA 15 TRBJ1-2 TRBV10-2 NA CASSESRGGNYGYTF TGCGCCAGCAGTGAGTCGAGGGGGGGTAACTATGGCTACACCTTC
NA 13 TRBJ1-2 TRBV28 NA CASSFGGGYGYTF TGTGCCAGCAGTTTTGGGGGCGGGTATGGCTACACCTTC
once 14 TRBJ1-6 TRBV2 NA CASSEMRNNSPLHF TGTGCCAGCAGTGAGATGAGAAATAATTCACCCCTCCACTTT
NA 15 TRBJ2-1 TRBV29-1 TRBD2 CSVEGPSGAYNEQFF TGCAGCGTTGAAGGACCTAGCGGGGCATACAATGAGCAGTTCTTC
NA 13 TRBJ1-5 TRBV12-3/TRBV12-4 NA CASSRQRNQPQHF TGTGCCAGCAGCCGACAGCGCAATCAGCCCCAGCATTTT
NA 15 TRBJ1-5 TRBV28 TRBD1 CASSLWGQGRQPQHF TGTGCCAGCAGTTTATGGGGACAGGGCAGGCAGCCCCAGCATTTT